The 18 T cell receptor beta chains below all came from one sample that was sequenced in a study of cytomegalovirus exposure and HLA in healthy donors. 60 Vbeta and 13 Jbeta primers were used in PCR. Some clones are missing from TCRdb's copy, which holds only in-frame ones; the method was immunoSEQ multiplex PCR. The sample consists of around 190,000 clones, 79% of them appearing once. Sequencing was carried out using PBMCs. The receptors come from a woman younger than 45 in good health and CMV-seropositive.

This clone was seen more than once but under ten times. The CDR3 protein is CASSQQANGELFF. The DNA for the CDR3 is TGCGCCAGCAGCCAGCAGGCGAACGGGGAGCTGTTTTTT. The chain recombines TRBV4-3 with TRBJ2-2, with unresolved D. With 3 bases removed from V and 7 bases from J, the gap between germline ends came to 9 bases. The CDR3 runs 13 residues. Germline CDR1 and CDR2: LGHNA and YSLEER.

J is TRBJ1-3 and V is TRBV11-2; D is ambiguous. The CDR3 consists of 15 residues. Trimming removed 3 bases at V and 0 bases at J, with 9 bases between. Germline CDR1 is SGHAT and CDR2 is FQNNGV. CDR3 residues: CASSLRDISGNTIYF. The CDR3 DNA sequence: TGTGCCAGCAGCTTGAGGGATATCTCTGGAAACACCATATATTTT.

The chain links TRBV5-1 to TRBJ2-1; D unclear. Trimming cost V 3 bases and J 1 base, with 17 bases left between them. CDR1 and CDR2 (germline): SGHRS, YFSETQ. This CDR3 region has 17 residues. The DNA for the CDR3 is TGCGCCAGCAGCTGGCCTAGGCACCCTCGTTCCTACAATGAGCAGTTCTTC. It translates to CASSWPRHPRSYNEQFF.

The chain employs TRBV27 and TRBJ2-7, with 8 bases lining up with TRBD1. V was clipped by 6 bases and J by 0 bases; unmatched bases: 4. CDR3 length equals 14 residues. Germline V lookup: CDR1 MNHEY, CDR2 SMNVEV (reference sequence). The CDR3 sequence is CASRITGGSYEQYF. CDR3 bases: TGTGCCAGCAGGATAACAGGGGGCTCCTACGAGCAGTACTTC.

The V and J genes are TRBV18 and TRBJ1-5; no reliable D call. V lost 5 bases and J 0 bases, leaving 8 bases between the germline ends. This CDR3 has 14 amino acids. Germline V CDR1 and CDR2: KGHSH, LQKENI. The CDR3 DNA sequence: TGTGCCAGCTCAGCCGCAGATAGCAATCAGCCCCAGCATTTT. Protein sequence: CASSAADSNQPQHF.

The chain recombines TRBV7-9 with TRBJ2-1, with 8 bases identical to TRBD2. Germline-derived CDR1 and CDR2 are SEHNR and FQNEAQ (reference sequence). This CDR3 contains 17 residues. V lost 3 bases, J lost 7 bases, and 14 bases stayed unmatched. The CDR3 spells CASSLHYRGLASNEQFF. The CDR3 DNA is TGTGCCAGCAGCTTGCACTACAGAGGACTAGCAAGTAATGAGCAGTTCTTC.

J is TRBJ1-1 and V is TRBV6-6; unclear D gene. Per germline, CDR1 MNHNY and CDR2 SVGAGI (reference sequence). This CDR3 has 14 residues. The V end lost 5 bases, the J end lost 1 base, and 11 bases lay between the germline ends. The CDR3 region has the DNA TGTGCCAGCAGTCGTAGTACAGCGAACACTGAAGCTTTCTTT. It yields the protein CASSRSTANTEAFF.

The chain links TRBV6-1 to TRBJ1-6, with D possibly matching TRBD1 (5 bases). The V gene's germline CDR1 is MNHNS and CDR2 SASEGT. The CDR3 runs 18 residues. Trimming took 4 bases from V and 0 from J, leaving 16 bases between them. CDR3 region: CASSVKPADSSYNSPLHF. CDR3 nucleotides: TGTGCCAGCAGTGTCAAGCCTGCAGACAGCTCCTATAATTCACCCCTCCACTTT.

J is TRBJ1-1 and V is TRBV4-1; the D gene is possibly TRBD1 (5 bases). Looked up from germline, CDR1 is MGHRA and CDR2 is YSYEKL. CDR3 size: 17 residues. V lost 0 bases, J lost 5 bases, and 19 bases lay in between. The CDR3 reads CASSQDLGLSGGTEAFF. The DNA for the CDR3 is TGCGCCAGCAGCCAAGATCTGGGGCTCAGCGGGGGGACTGAAGCTTTCTTT.

The V gene is TRBV5-1, the J gene TRBJ2-1; 10 positions agree with TRBD2. V was pared by 0 bases and J by 7 bases, with 7 bases of the junction left unmatched. Germline values: CDR1 SGHRS, CDR2 YFSETQ. The CDR3 runs to 16 residues. This chain's CDR3 is CASSLAKLAGPNEQFF. The CDR3 nucleotides are TGCGCCAGCAGCTTGGCAAAACTAGCGGGGCCAAATGAGCAGTTCTTC.

V and J are TRBV10-3 and TRBJ1-5, with D possibly matching TRBD1 (6 bases). CDR3 length equals 13 residues. The ends were cut back, 10 bases at V and 5 bases at J, with 15 bases in the middle. Germline CDR1 reads ENHRY; CDR2 reads SYGVKD. Here the CDR3 DNA reads TGTGCCACAACGACAGGCCACTATCAGCCCCAGCATTTT. It codes for CATTTGHYQPQHF.

The CDR3 bases are TGTGCCAGCAGTCCCCCTCTAGCGTTGGCCGGGGAGCTGTTTTTT. Its translation is CASSPPLALAGELFF. The rearrangement joins TRBV6-6 to TRBJ2-2; tentatively, D is TRBD2 (6 bases). CDR1 is MNHNY, CDR2 SVGAGI, per germline (reference sequence). Trimming shortened V by 5 bases and J by 6 bases, and 16 bases separated the two germline ends. The CDR3 spans 15 residues.

The chain uses TRBV27 and TRBJ2-7, with D uncertain. This CDR3 region has 13 residues. V dropped 6 bases and J dropped 5 bases, with 14 bases sitting between them. Germline assignment: CDR1 MNHEY and CDR2 SMNVEV (reference sequence). The CDR3 reads CASSPRSYDEQYF. CDR3 nucleotides: TGTGCCAGCAGCCCGCGGTCCTACGACGAGCAGTACTTC.

The rearrangement links TRBV11-2 to TRBJ1-6, with D maybe TRBD1 (5 bases). The CDR3 runs 15 residues. Germline V CDR1 and CDR2: SGHAT, FQNNGV. V dropped 3 bases and J dropped 10 bases, with 16 bases sitting between them. CDR3 sequence (DNA): TGTGCCAGCAGCTTCTTCCAGCCGGGGGTATCACCCCTCCACTTT. Its translation: CASSFFQPGVSPLHF. Full variable domain (missing parts from reference TRBV11-2 and TRBJ1-6): EAGVAQSPRYKIIEKRQSVAFWCNPISGHATLYWYQQILGQGPKLLIQFQNNGVVDDSQLPKDRFSAERLKGVDSTLKIQPAKLEDSAVYLCASSFFQPGVSPLHFGNGTRLTVT.

The rearrangement joins TRBV2 to TRBJ2-4; a weak D match, TRBD2 (6 bases). Trimming left V 4 bases short and J 8 bases short, with 12 bases between. Germline V lookup: CDR1 SNHLY, CDR2 FYNNEI. The CDR3 contains 13 residues. The CDR3 region is CASSAVAEDIQYF. The CDR3 coding sequence is TGTGCCAGCAGTGCAGTAGCGGAAGACATTCAGTACTTC. The whole variable domain, filled in from reference TRBV2 and TRBJ2-4, reads EPEVTQTPSHQVTQMGQEVILRCVPISNHLYFYWYRQILGQKVEFLVSFYNNEISEKSEIFDDQFSVERPDGSNFTLKIRSTKLEDSAMYFCASSAVAEDIQYFGAGTRLSVL.

This clone was recorded once. The chain joins TRBV6-5 to TRBJ1-2; TRBD1 matches at 8 bases. The ends lost 8 bases at V and 4 bases at J; junction bases unmatched: 3. The CDR3 is 12 amino acids. Germline-derived CDR1 and CDR2 are MNHEY and SVGAGI. CDR3 DNA: TGTGCCAGCCGAGACAGGGGCTATGGCTACACCTTC. It is translated as CASRDRGYGYTF.

The chain couples TRBV5-4 to TRBJ2-5, with 8 bases aligning to TRBD2. Losses at the gene ends were 4 bases for V and 1 base for J; bases not matched to a gene: 9. Germline lookup yields CDR1 SGHNT and CDR2 YYREEE (reference sequence). This CDR3 spans 16 amino acids. DNA of the CDR3: TGTGCCAGCAGCCCTCCGGGGGGGCGGGCCCAAGAGACCCAGTACTTC. This translates into CASSPPGGRAQETQYF. The whole variable domain, remainder taken from reference TRBV5-4 and TRBJ2-5, is ETGVTQSPTHLIKTRGQQVTLRCSSQSGHNTVSWYQQALGQGPQFIFQYYREEENGRGNFPPRFSGLQFPNYSSELNVNALELDDSALYLCASSPPGGRAQETQYFGPGTRLLVL.

The rearrangement uses TRBV9 and TRBJ2-3; 9 nucleotides align to TRBD2. The CDR3 is 14 residues long. Per germline, CDR1 SGDLS and CDR2 YYNGEE. The ends lost 9 bases at V and 0 bases at J; junction bases unmatched: 5. CDR3 nucleotide sequence: TGTGCCACTAGCGGGGACTCTAGCACAGATACGCAGTATTTT. Translating it yields CATSGDSSTDTQYF.